This TCR beta chain stems from a study of blood T cell repertoires in COVID-19. Study-wide context: Samples representing acute and convalescent COVID-19 were sourced from the United States, Italy and Spain.

The assay was immunoSEQ multiplex PCR, and TCRdb's table has in-frame clones only and misses some. The sample gives roughly 250,000 clones, 90% to 95% of which show up once; 1.9% is in the top ten. The CDR3 runs 13 residues. Trimming removed 6 bases from V and 15 bases from J; junction bases left unmatched: 13. Germline CDR1 and CDR2: MNHEY and SMNVEV (reference sequence). This receptor was obtained from a woman aged 18-29 years who had recovered from COVID-19. V is TRBV27 and J is TRBJ2-1, with 8 bases aligning to TRBD1. Sequenced input: PBMCs or T cells enriched from blood (not recorded which). CDR3 sequence: CASSLSGGGSAFF. CDR3 bases: TGTGCCAGCAGCCTCTCAGGGGGCGGTTCGGCGTTCTTC.